Presented here are 10 T cell receptor beta chains from one specimen sequenced in a study of tumor-infiltrating lymphocytes in primary liver carcinoma. From unsorted bulk tissue weighing roughly 18-31 mg, DNA and RNA were co-extracted. From around 500 ng of total RNA, TCR beta-specific cDNA was reverse-transcribed using a constant-region primer. Investigators got TCR beta libraries out of three nested multiplex PCR rounds, done with slightly modified ARM-PCR. Forward primers for TRBV1-TRBV30 and a C-beta reverse primer served the first two PCR rounds, at roughly 10 cycles each. From the multiplex PCR reads, TCRdb called clonotypes with MiXCR, one entry per CDR3 protein. The sample shows more than 90,000 distinct CDR3 sequences, about 63% of them seen only once. The sequencing input was liver tumor tissue from sampling region 2. Subset described: tumor region T2, inferior pole. These receptors all stem from a woman aged 55-69 years with primary liver carcinoma and hepatitis B virus infection.

Regarding this clonotype: This may be a read error: a much more frequent sequence differs by one nucleotide. The gene calls are TRBV16 and TRBJ1-2; 7 nucleotides line up with TRBD1. From germline, CDR1 is KGHSY and CDR2 FQNENV. This CDR3 has 15 residues. DNA for the CDR3: TGTGTCAGCAGCGTAACGACTCAGGGGGGCTATGGCTACACCTTC. This sequence encodes CVSSVTTQGGYGYTF. The whole variable domain, filled in from reference TRBV16 and TRBJ1-2, reads GEEVAQTPKHLVRGEGQKAKLYCAPIKGHSYVFWYQQVLKNEFKFLISFQNENVFDETGMPKERFSAKCLPNSPCSLEIQATKLEDSAVYFCVSSVTTQGGYGYTFGSGTRLTVV.

The rearrangement uses TRBV28 and TRBJ1-1; 8 bases fit TRBD1. Germline CDR1 and CDR2: MDHEN and SYDVKM. With V trimmed by 7 bases and J by 5 bases, 3 bases remained unmatched. The CDR3 consists of 12 residues. The CDR3 sequence: CASNRGRTEAFF. The CDR3 DNA sequence: TGTGCCAGCAACAGGGGGAGGACTGAAGCTTTCTTT.

With regard to this clonotype: Relative to the germline gene, one junction end is altered; a read error may explain this. The chain recombines TRBV30 with TRBJ2-1; no reliable D call. The CDR3 sequence is 11 residues long. The germline V gene encodes CDR1 GTSNPN and CDR2 SVGIG (reference sequence). The DNA of the CDR3 is TGTGCAAGAAGTCAAGAAAATGACCAGTTCTTC. This translates into CARSQENDQFF.

About this clonotype: A much larger clone is a single base away; this may be a read error. The chain couples TRBV7-9 to TRBJ1-1, with D uncertain. Germline V gene lookup returns CDR1 SEHNR and CDR2 FQNEAQ (reference sequence). The CDR3 contains 12 residues. The CDR3 region is CASSLGGTKAVF. Here the CDR3 DNA reads TGTGCCAGCAGCTTAGGGGGAACTAAAGCTGTCTTT.

This clonotype has a count of ten or more. V gene TRBV6-2 or TRBV6-3 combines with J gene TRBJ2-3; D remains ambiguous. The CDR3 sequence is 12 residues long. V gave up 4 bases and J gave up 7 bases, with 9 bases separating them. From germline, CDR1 is MNHEY and CDR2 SVGEGT. The CDR3 coding sequence is TGTGCCAGCAGTTTATCAATATATACGCAGTATTTT. This encodes CASSLSIYTQYF.

A remark on this clonotype: A much larger clone differs from this one at a single base, so this may be a read error. This rearrangement joins TRBV5-1 to TRBJ2-5; 9 positions agree with TRBD2. The CDR3 extends over 15 amino acids. Germline assignment: CDR1 SGHRS and CDR2 YFSETQ. The CDR3 DNA reads as TGCGTCAGCAGCTTACTAGCGGGCACACAAGAGACCCAGTACTTC. Translating gives CVSSLLAGTQETQYF. The entire variable domain, with the rest obtained from reference TRBV5-1 and TRBJ2-5, is as follows: KAGVTQTPRYLIKTRGQQVTLSCSPISGHRSVSWYQQTPGQGLQFLFEYFSETQRNKGNFPGRFSGRQFSNSRSEMNVSTLELGDSALYLCVSSLLAGTQETQYFGPGTRLLVL.

On this clonotype: The junction does not match germline at one end; this may be a read error. V usage is TRBV5-1 and J usage is TRBJ1-1, with TRBD1 identical over 7 bases. CDR3 size: 15 residues. From germline, CDR1 is SGHRS and CDR2 YFSETQ. The CDR3 loop reads CASSLNSGTVTEVFF. CDR3 in DNA: TGCGCCAGCAGCCTCAATTCCGGGACAGTGACTGAAGTTTTCTTT.

There are many counts of this clonotype. The CDR3 is CASSYSTGWGYTF. CDR3 coding DNA: TGTGCCAGCAGTTACTCGACAGGGTGGGGCTACACCTTC. The chain joins TRBV6-5 to TRBJ1-2; 7 bases align to TRBD1. After removal of 0 bases from V and 8 bases from J, the junction contained 3 bases not matched to a gene. Germline V gene sequence: CDR1 MNHEY, CDR2 SVGAGI. There are 13 residues in the CDR3.

This clonotype was counted ten times or more. CDR3 sequence: CASSQGGGYTEAFF. The CDR3 DNA reads as TGTGCCAGCAGCCAAGGGGGGGGCTACACTGAAGCTTTCTTT. The chain links TRBV12-3 or TRBV12-4 to TRBJ1-1, with TRBD1 as a possible D gene (6 bases). V was pared by 6 bases and J by 3 bases, with 14 bases between. The CDR3 contains 14 residues.

This clonotype has just a few counts. The rearrangement uses TRBV24-1 and TRBJ2-3, with 15 bases matching TRBD2. The trim removed 3 bases at V and 2 bases at J, leaving 5 bases unmatched. The germline V gene has CDR1 KGHDR and CDR2 SFDVKD. This CDR3 is built from 18 residues. The CDR3 is CATSDIGTSGRPTDTQYF. The CDR3 coding sequence is TGTGCCACCAGTGATATCGGGACTAGCGGGAGGCCCACAGATACGCAGTATTTT.